The source of this T cell receptor beta chain is a study of cytomegalovirus exposure and HLA in healthy donors. The study, taken as a whole, reports: The authors later linked a missense DCLRE1C variant to TCR beta V- and J-gene trimming. Common viral pathogens seemed to be connected with several of the most significant clusters, according to a later analysis.

A note on this clone: No antigen is known for it.

PCR involved 60 Vbeta and 13 Jbeta primers. Generated by immunoSEQ multiplex PCR, the TCRdb table keeps only in-frame clones and is missing some. There are around 150,000 clones in the sample; 80% occur only once, and 2.4% lies in the top ten. CDR1 is MGHDK and CDR2 is SYGVNS in the germline V gene. J lost 3 bases, V lost 6 bases, and 10 bases had no gene match. The CDR3 totals 15 residues. The chain recombines TRBV25-1 with TRBJ1-2; 7 bases are a match to TRBD1. This TCR was recovered from a man aged 50-59 years in good health and CMV-seronegative. Material for sequencing was PBMCs. The CDR3 DNA sequence: TGTGCCAGCAGCCCCCCCCAGGGGGGATACTATGGCTACACCTTC. This sequence encodes CASSPPQGGYYGYTF.